This T cell receptor beta chain is from a study of control samples from healthy donors and cancer patients. Generated by immunoSEQ multiplex PCR, the TCRdb table keeps only in-frame clones and is missing some. The table includes tens of thousands of clones, roughly 90% detected once. This receptor was obtained from a middle-aged man with head and neck cancer. The specimen was PBMCs.

CDR3 coding DNA: TGTGCTATATTAGCGGGGAATGGCTACACCTTC. Residues: CAILAGNGYTF. This chain connects TRBV24-1 to TRBJ1-2; D is unresolved. The CDR3 is 11 amino acids. Looked up from germline, CDR1 is KGHDR and CDR2 is SFDVKD.